Shown below are 29 T cell receptor beta chains from a single sample sequenced in a study of blood T cell repertoires in COVID-19. Clones were read by immunoSEQ multiplex PCR, and TCRdb kept only the in-frame ones, dropping some. The repertoire consists of about 100,000 clones, with roughly 85% occurring once and the leading ten covering under 2.5%. Input material: peripheral blood. The receptors here all came from a human donor in a cohort sampled during active COVID-19.

The sample holds a few counts of this clone. The chain is built from TRBV7-9 and TRBJ2-2; the match to TRBD2 covers 10 bases. Germline CDR1 reads SEHNR; CDR2 reads FQNEAQ (reference sequence). The CDR3 extends over 17 amino acids. The ends lost 5 bases at V and 5 bases at J; junction bases unmatched: 11. CDR3 bases: TGTGCCAGCAGCCCTTTCGGGGTAGCGGGAGGTACCGGGGAGCTGTTTTTT. This translates into CASSPFGVAGGTGELFF.

V and J are TRBV28 and TRBJ2-7; the D gene is possibly TRBD1 (5 bases). The germline V and J ends were trimmed by 2 bases and 2 bases, with 13 bases remaining between them. Germline CDR1 reads MDHEN; CDR2 reads SYDVKM. The CDR3 consists of 15 residues. CDR3 bases: TGTGCCAGCAGTTTAGCGTTTCAGGGTCCCTACGAGCAGTACTTC. Its protein is CASSLAFQGPYEQYF.

J is TRBJ1-2 and V is TRBV19; 10 positions match TRBD1. J was trimmed by 4 bases and V by 7 bases; bases with no gene match: 6. The CDR3 loop spans 14 amino acids. CDR1 LNHDA and CDR2 SQIVND come from the germline V gene (reference sequence). The CDR3 sequence is CASIDRGRIYGYTF. For the CDR3, the DNA is TGTGCCAGTATCGACAGGGGGCGCATCTATGGCTACACCTTC. The full variable domain, its missing parts supplied by reference TRBV19 and TRBJ1-2, is DGGITQSPKYLFRKEGQNVTLSCEQNLNHDAMYWYRQDPGQGLRLIYYSQIVNDFQKGDIAEGYSVSREKKESFPLTVTSAQKNPTAFYLCASIDRGRIYGYTFGSGTRLTVV.

This clone was seen only once. The chain carries TRBV10-3 and TRBJ2-2; 13 bases fit TRBD2. The trim removed 6 bases at V and 7 bases at J, leaving 8 bases unmatched. This CDR3 has 16 residues. Germline V CDR1 and CDR2: ENHRY, SYGVKD. This CDR3 reads CAISTGTSGKGGELFF. CDR3 in DNA: TGTGCCATCAGCACCGGGACTAGCGGGAAGGGCGGGGAGCTGTTTTTT.

This rearrangement joins TRBV2 to TRBJ1-3, with D possibly matching TRBD1 (6 bases). There are 14 residues in the CDR3. V shed 5 bases and J shed 3 bases, with 11 bases lying between them. CDR1 and CDR2 from the germline V gene are SNHLY and FYNNEI. The CDR3 region is CASSPGQRGNTIYF. CDR3 nucleotide sequence: TGTGCCAGCAGTCCTGGACAGCGTGGAAACACCATATATTTT.

V usage is TRBV10-2 and J usage is TRBJ1-2; D gene unclear. This CDR3 is 13 amino acids long. From germline, CDR1 is WSHSY and CDR2 SAAADI. Trimming took 5 bases from V and 2 from J, leaving 9 bases between them. This CDR3 reads CASSPTANYGYTF. Here the CDR3 DNA reads TGCGCCAGCAGTCCGACTGCAAACTATGGCTACACCTTC.

The chain combines TRBV11-2 with TRBJ2-5; 7 bases are shared with TRBD2. The germline CDR1 and CDR2 sequences are SGHAT and FQNNGV. V gave up 1 base and J gave up 1 base; unmatched junction bases: 9. The CDR3 has 17 amino acids. The CDR3 protein is CASSLVISSGTQETQYF. As DNA, the CDR3 is TGTGCCAGCAGCTTAGTCATCTCCAGCGGGACCCAAGAGACCCAGTACTTC.

The chain combines TRBV7-3 with TRBJ2-1, with 9 bases aligning to TRBD1. Per the germline V gene, CDR1 is SGHTA and CDR2 is FQGTGA. This CDR3 has 14 amino acids. The V and J ends lost 5 bases and 7 bases, in that order; junction bases with no gene match: 6. This CDR3 reads CASSPGQGWNEQFF. CDR3 bases: TGTGCCAGCAGCCCGGGACAGGGTTGGAATGAGCAGTTCTTC.

This clone is a singleton in its sample. The chain uses TRBV5-6 and TRBJ1-6, with D perhaps matching TRBD1 (6 bases). Germline CDR1 SGHDT, CDR2 YYEEEE. The CDR3 totals 14 residues. The germline V and J ends were trimmed by 6 bases and 13 bases, with 20 bases remaining between them. CDR3 nucleotides: TGTGCCAGCACCGATACGCCAGGGGTCGTTCCCCTCCACTTT. Translated, it gives CASTDTPGVVPLHF.

The chain employs TRBV5-1 and TRBJ2-1, with D possibly TRBD2 on 5 matching bases. Germline V CDR1 and CDR2: SGHRS, YFSETQ. The CDR3 extends over 14 amino acids. The V end lost 0 bases, the J end lost 5 bases, and 9 bases lay between the germline ends. The CDR3 protein is CASSLAQTNNEQFF. The CDR3 DNA sequence: TGCGCCAGCAGCTTGGCCCAGACTAACAATGAGCAGTTCTTC.

The V gene is TRBV7-6, the J gene TRBJ2-1; 10 nucleotides align to TRBD2. Germline V gene sequence: CDR1 SGHVS, CDR2 FNYEAQ. This CDR3 spans 16 amino acids. The trim removed 0 bases at V and 6 bases at J, leaving 5 bases unmatched. CDR3 nucleotides: TGTGCCAGCAGCTTAGCCTCTAGCGGGAGATTCAATGAGCAGTTCTTC. This gives the protein CASSLASSGRFNEQFF. The full variable domain, in which reference TRBV7-6 and TRBJ2-1 provide the parts outside the CDR3, is GAGVSQSPRYKVTKRGQDVALRCDPISGHVSLYWYRQALGQGPEFLTYFNYEAQQDKSGLPNDRFSAERPEGSISTLTIQRTEQRDSAMYRCASSLASSGRFNEQFFGPGTRLTVL.

V usage is TRBV4-1 and J usage is TRBJ2-7; no reliable D call. Trimming pared 2 bases from V and 5 bases from J, leaving 7 bases between. The CDR3 loop spans 12 amino acids. CDR1 MGHRA and CDR2 YSYEKL come from the germline V gene. The CDR3 spells CASSQLPHEQYF. CDR3 DNA sequence: TGCGCCAGCAGCCAACTTCCCCACGAGCAGTACTTC.

This rearrangement joins TRBV3-1 (or the pseudogene TRBV3-2) to TRBJ2-3; 8 nucleotides agree with TRBD2. This CDR3 is 15 amino acids long. Looked up from germline, CDR1 is LGHDT and CDR2 is YNNKEL (reference sequence). V lost 5 bases, J lost 6 bases, and 10 bases stayed unmatched. In DNA, the CDR3 is TGTGCCAGCAGCGCAACCAGCGGGAGTGGGGATACGCAGTATTTT. This sequence encodes CASSATSGSGDTQYF.

The chain joins TRBV6-5 to TRBJ1-5; TRBD1 aligns across 8 bases. Losses at the gene ends were 7 bases for V and 2 bases for J; bases not matched to a gene: 7. Germline V gene sequence: CDR1 MNHEY, CDR2 SVGAGI. CDR3 size: 15 residues. CDR3 in amino acids: CASTKPGGRNQPQHF. The CDR3 region has the DNA TGTGCCAGCACGAAACCAGGGGGCCGCAATCAGCCCCAGCATTTT.

The rearrangement uses TRBV25-1 and TRBJ1-1, with D unresolved. V was pared by 6 bases and J by 4 bases, with 12 bases between. Per the germline V gene, CDR1 is MGHDK and CDR2 is SYGVNS. This CDR3 has 13 residues. Here the CDR3 DNA reads TGTGCCAGCAGCCGGAGTCTAAGCACTGAAGCTTTCTTT. Translating it yields CASSRSLSTEAFF.

The CDR3 coding sequence is TGTGCCACCAGCAGAGATTTACAGGGAACCTACGAGCAGTACTTC. Its translation is CATSRDLQGTYEQYF. This chain joins TRBV15 and TRBJ2-7, with a weak D call TRBD1 (6 bases). CDR3 length: 15 residues. Looked up from germline, CDR1 is LNHNV and CDR2 is YYDKDF (reference sequence). V lost 0 bases and J 2 bases, leaving 11 bases between the germline ends.

The rearrangement uses TRBV6-6 and TRBJ1-1, with TRBD1 matching over 10 bases. The CDR3 spans 16 residues. Germline CDR1 and CDR2: MNHNY and SVGAGI (reference sequence). Trimming removed 7 bases from V and 4 bases from J; junction bases left unmatched: 12. This CDR3 is CASKEGTGARGTEAFF. DNA for the CDR3: TGTGCCAGCAAGGAGGGGACAGGGGCCCGGGGCACTGAAGCTTTCTTT.

The chain links TRBV9 to TRBJ2-1; tentatively, D is TRBD2 (6 bases). CDR1 and CDR2 (germline): SGDLS, YYNGEE. V lost 2 bases and J 0 bases, leaving 15 bases between the germline ends. The CDR3 spans 17 residues. Written as DNA, the CDR3 is TGTGCCAGCAGCGTTCACTTACTAGCCCCCTCCTACAATGAGCAGTTCTTC. This translates into CASSVHLLAPSYNEQFF.

The chain employs TRBV5-1 and TRBJ2-7, with 7 positions matching TRBD1. The CDR3 sequence is 16 residues long. Trimming cost V 4 bases and J 2 bases; bases outside gene matches: 12. CDR1 SGHRS and CDR2 YFSETQ come from the germline V gene. The CDR3 is CASSPETGYQPYEQYF. CDR3 coding DNA: TGCGCCAGCAGCCCAGAGACAGGGTACCAGCCCTACGAGCAGTACTTC.

This chain uses TRBV4-2 with TRBJ2-5, with D tentatively TRBD2 (5 bases). The CDR3 is made up of 16 amino acids. CDR1 LGHNA and CDR2 YNFKEQ come from the germline V gene. V was cut by 1 base and J by 10 bases, with 22 bases left in between. The CDR3 region is CASSQGEGAGFGSQYF. CDR3 nucleotide sequence: TGTGCCAGCAGCCAAGGAGAGGGTGCCGGGTTTGGGAGCCAGTACTTC.

This clone counts as medium-sized. J is TRBJ1-6 and V is TRBV3-1 (or the pseudogene TRBV3-2), with 8 bases lining up with TRBD1. The junction had 4 bases not matched to a gene; V was cut back by 5 bases and J by 4 bases. The CDR3 consists of 15 residues. Germline values: CDR1 LGHDT, CDR2 YNNKEL (reference sequence). CDR3 residues: CASSSTGVYNSPLHF. As DNA, the CDR3 is TGTGCCAGCAGCTCGACAGGGGTTTATAATTCACCCCTCCACTTT.

This clone came up once. This chain connects TRBV12-3 or TRBV12-4 to TRBJ2-7; TRBD2 might be the D (5 bases). CDR3 length: 13 amino acids. The V end was cut by 3 bases, the J end by 6 bases, with 12 bases between. The CDR3 here is CASSFGVRFEQYF. For the CDR3, the DNA is TGTGCCAGCAGTTTCGGGGTTAGGTTCGAGCAGTACTTC.

The chain links TRBV6-6 to TRBJ2-7, with 14 bases lining up with TRBD2. Germline V gene sequence: CDR1 MNHNY, CDR2 SVGAGI (reference sequence). The length of the CDR3 is 17 residues. Trimming removed 5 bases from V and 5 bases from J; junction bases left unmatched: 11. The CDR3 protein is CASSRPPGLAGVDEQYF. CDR3 nucleotides: TGTGCCAGCAGTCGTCCCCCGGGACTAGCGGGAGTTGACGAGCAGTACTTC.

The CDR3 reads CASTRTGTDTQYF. The CDR3, as DNA: TGCGCCAGCACCCGTACGGGGACAGATACGCAGTATTTT. The chain employs TRBV4-1 and TRBJ2-3; D is perhaps TRBD2 (5 bases). Germline V gene lookup returns CDR1 MGHRA and CDR2 YSYEKL. This CDR3 region has 13 residues. Trimming removed 7 bases at V and 3 bases at J, with 11 bases between.

V and J are TRBV2 and TRBJ2-5; 9 bases line up with TRBD2. Germline V gene data show CDR1 as SNHLY and CDR2 as FYNNEI. V dropped 7 bases and J dropped 2; count of bases not matched to a gene: 8. The CDR3 is 15 amino acids. The CDR3 nucleotides are TGTGCCAGCAAGTTAGCGGGGGCGGATCAAGAGACCCAGTACTTC. It encodes CASKLAGADQETQYF.

The V call is TRBV3-1 (or the pseudogene TRBV3-2), the J call TRBJ2-6; the match to TRBD1 covers 7 bases. Trimming at V came to 3 bases and at J to 0 bases, leaving 5 bases not matched to a gene. CDR3 length equals 17 residues. The germline CDR1 and CDR2 sequences are LGHDT and YNNKEL (reference sequence). The CDR3 nucleotides are TGTGCCAGCAGCCACTGGGACAGTCGCTCTGGGGCCAACGTCCTGACTTTC. The encoded protein is CASSHWDSRSGANVLTF.

The V gene is TRBV2, the J gene TRBJ2-5; D gene uncertain. The CDR3 runs 12 residues. Germline loops: CDR1 SNHLY, CDR2 FYNNEI. V dropped 8 bases and J dropped 0 bases, with 7 bases sitting between them. The CDR3 reads CASGQHQETQYF. The CDR3 coding sequence is TGTGCCAGCGGGCAGCACCAAGAGACCCAGTACTTC.

The gene calls are TRBV7-2 and TRBJ2-7; 9 bases match TRBD1. The V gene's germline CDR1 is SGHTA and CDR2 FQGNSA. Germline trimming cut 5 bases from V and 5 bases from J; bases unmatched to any gene: 10. The CDR3 sequence is 15 residues long. DNA of the CDR3: TGTGCCAGCAGCCCTCAAGGGACAGGGCGGAACGAGCAGTACTTC. Protein sequence: CASSPQGTGRNEQYF.

The CDR3 nucleotides are TGTGCCAGCAGCTTCGGGACTAGCAACTACGAGCAGTACTTC. The encoded protein is CASSFGTSNYEQYF. The V call is TRBV11-2, the J call TRBJ2-7; 9 nucleotides align to TRBD2. Trimming took 3 bases from V and 3 from J; bases not matched to a gene: 3. CDR1 and CDR2 (germline): SGHAT, FQNNGV. The CDR3 runs 14 residues. Combining the CDR3 with reference TRBV11-2 and TRBJ2-7 gives the whole variable domain EAGVAQSPRYKIIEKRQSVAFWCNPISGHATLYWYQQILGQGPKLLIQFQNNGVVDDSQLPKDRFSAERLKGVDSTLKIQPAKLEDSAVYLCASSFGTSNYEQYFGPGTRLTVT.